These 19 T cell receptor beta chains came from one sample sequenced in a study of blood T cell repertoires in COVID-19. TCRdb's table, derived via immunoSEQ multiplex PCR, lists solely in-frame clones and lacks some. The profile shows 500,000 to 600,000 clones, around nine tenths of them singletons. The sequencing sample was made of peripheral blood. The origin of the receptors is a woman aged 45-65 years with COVID-19, enrolled during active disease.

The chain has TRBV9 and TRBJ2-3, with TRBD1 matching 9 bases. Per germline, CDR1 SGDLS and CDR2 YYNGEE. The CDR3 length is 16 residues. The ends lost 3 bases at V and 6 bases at J; junction bases unmatched: 11. The CDR3: CASSAPATGGRDTQYF. The DNA of the CDR3 is TGTGCCAGCAGCGCTCCGGCAACAGGGGGCCGGGATACGCAGTATTTT. Together with reference TRBV9 and TRBJ2-3, the CDR3 gives the full variable domain: DSGVTQTPKHLITATGQRVTLRCSPRSGDLSVYWYQQSLDQGLQFLIQYYNGEERAKGNILERFSAQQFPDLHSELNLSSLELGDSALYFCASSAPATGGRDTQYFGPGTRLTVL.

Here the CDR3 DNA reads TGTGCCAGTAGTATACGAGACAGGGCGCGCGGGAACACTGAAGCTTTCTTT. Encoded protein: CASSIRDRARGNTEAFF. V gene TRBV19 combines with J gene TRBJ1-1; TRBD1 aligns across 7 bases. CDR1 LNHDA and CDR2 SQIVND come from the germline V gene (reference sequence). The CDR3 has 17 amino acids. V was clipped by 2 bases and J by 1 base; unmatched bases: 10.

The V gene is TRBV29-1, the J gene TRBJ2-3; no clear D. V was cut by 1 base and J by 2 bases, with 7 bases left in between. Germline CDR1 reads SQVTM; CDR2 reads ANQGSEA. The length of the CDR3 is 13 residues. The CDR3 DNA reads as TGCAGCGTTGAAGGCGGCTACACAGATACGCAGTATTTT. Translation: CSVEGGYTDTQYF.

The rearrangement links TRBV5-1 to TRBJ2-1, with D perhaps TRBD1 (6 bases). This CDR3 spans 15 amino acids. Trimming left V 0 bases short and J 5 bases short, with 12 bases between. Germline V gene sequence: CDR1 SGHRS, CDR2 YFSETQ. CDR3: CASSLATPGDNEQFF. The CDR3 DNA reads TGCGCCAGCAGCTTGGCCACTCCAGGGGACAATGAGCAGTTCTTC.

The DNA for the CDR3 is TGTGCCAGCAGCCTAAGCGGGACGTCGGGCTATGGCTACACCTTC. Protein sequence: CASSLSGTSGYGYTF. V is TRBV7-6 and J is TRBJ1-2; a possible D gene is TRBD1 (5 bases). The CDR3 consists of 15 residues. The V and J ends lost 5 bases and 4 bases respectively, with 17 bases between them. Germline V gene data show CDR1 as SGHVS and CDR2 as FNYEAQ. Drawing the rest from reference TRBV7-6 and TRBJ1-2, the complete variable domain is GAGVSQSPRYKVTKRGQDVALRCDPISGHVSLYWYRQALGQGPEFLTYFNYEAQQDKSGLPNDRFSAERPEGSISTLTIQRTEQRDSAMYRCASSLSGTSGYGYTFGSGTRLTVV.

This clone has just a few counts. The gene calls are TRBV27 and TRBJ2-2; 10 nucleotides agree with TRBD2. V dropped 3 bases and J dropped 1; count of bases not matched to a gene: 8. The CDR3 totals 18 residues. Germline lookup yields CDR1 MNHEY and CDR2 SMNVEV (reference sequence). CDR3 DNA: TGTGCCAGCAGTTTTAGAAGCGGGGGGGCCCGGAACACCGGGGAGCTGTTTTTT. This translates into CASSFRSGGARNTGELFF.

The chain employs TRBV30 and TRBJ2-5; 7 nucleotides agree with TRBD1. Germline values: CDR1 GTSNPN, CDR2 SVGIG (reference sequence). The CDR3 is 18 residues long. J lost 4 bases, V lost 2 bases, and 19 bases had no gene match. The CDR3 sequence is CAWSPTGTERLARETQYF. For the CDR3, the DNA is TGTGCCTGGAGTCCTACCGGGACAGAAAGACTCGCCCGAGAGACCCAGTACTTC.

V is TRBV5-1 and J is TRBJ2-2; D perhaps matches TRBD1 (6 bases). CDR3 length: 18 amino acids. In germline, CDR1 is SGHRS, CDR2 YFSETQ. V was pared by 5 bases and J by 0 bases, with 20 bases between. This CDR3 is CASSLVAPGAANTGELFF. CDR3 nucleotide sequence: TGCGCCAGCAGTTTAGTCGCCCCAGGGGCGGCGAACACCGGGGAGCTGTTTTTT.

The genes are TRBV2 and TRBJ2-2; TRBD1 agrees at 8 bases. Germline assignment: CDR1 SNHLY and CDR2 FYNNEI. There are 13 residues in the CDR3. With V trimmed by 8 bases and J by 7 bases, 6 bases remained unmatched. Written as DNA, the CDR3 is TGTGCCAGCCAGGGGGCGCGGAACGGGGAGCTGTTTTTT. This encodes CASQGARNGELFF.

This clone was picked up many times. The chain links TRBV4-2 to TRBJ1-3; D remains unclear. This CDR3 comprises 16 residues. Trimming left V 1 base short and J 3 bases short, with 13 bases between. Germline V lookup: CDR1 LGHNA, CDR2 YNFKEQ. Written as DNA, the CDR3 is TGTGCCAGCAGCCAAGTTCTCCTACAGAGTGGAAACACCATATATTTT. Translating it yields CASSQVLLQSGNTIYF.

Comments on this clone: Other nucleotide sequences from this sample produce the same CDR3. The chain employs TRBV12-3 or TRBV12-4 and TRBJ1-1; maybe TRBD1 (6 bases). The length of the CDR3 is 13 residues. Between the trimmed V and J ends, which lost 3 bases and 3 bases, there was a span of 8 bases. The CDR3 DNA reads TGTGCCAGCAGTTTTTCAGGGGACACTGAAGCTTTCTTT. Protein: CASSFSGDTEAFF.

This clone has a count of ten or more. This chain uses TRBV19 with TRBJ1-5; 8 nucleotides match TRBD1. V was pared by 4 bases and J by 1 base, with 3 bases of the junction left unmatched. The CDR3 extends over 15 amino acids. Germline assignment: CDR1 LNHDA and CDR2 SQIVND (reference sequence). CDR3 coding DNA: TGTGCCAGTAGTACAGGGGGCGGGAGCAATCAGCCCCAGCATTTT. Its translation is CASSTGGGSNQPQHF.

V usage is TRBV24-1 and J usage is TRBJ2-7; D gene ambiguous. Germline assignment: CDR1 KGHDR and CDR2 SFDVKD. This CDR3 has 15 amino acids. V was pared by 4 bases and J by 0 bases, with 12 bases between. The CDR3 loop is CATSDGAQYSYEQYF. The DNA for the CDR3 is TGTGCCACCAGTGACGGAGCTCAGTACTCCTACGAGCAGTACTTC.

This clone appeared a single time. The CDR3, as DNA: TGTGCCAGCTCGCCCCAAGGGGTGGTCGAGCAGTACTTC. It codes for CASSPQGVVEQYF. The chain links TRBV18 to TRBJ2-7; tentatively, D is TRBD1 (5 bases). Germline CDR1 reads KGHSH; CDR2 reads LQKENI. This CDR3 spans 13 amino acids. V dropped 6 bases and J dropped 6 bases, with 15 bases sitting between them. Based on the CDR3 plus reference TRBV18 and TRBJ2-7, the full variable domain is NAGVMQNPRHLVRRRGQEARLRCSPMKGHSHVYWYRQLPEEGLKFMVYLQKENIIDESGMPKERFSAEFPKEGPSILRIQQVVRGDSAAYFCASSPQGVVEQYFGPGTRLTVT.

This clone was observed once. This chain links TRBV6-1 with TRBJ1-1, with D perhaps matching TRBD1 (6 bases). The germline V gene has CDR1 MNHNS and CDR2 SASEGT. V was pared by 2 bases and J by 1 base, with 11 bases between. This CDR3 contains 15 residues. CDR3 protein: CASSESPGQNTEAFF. The CDR3 region has the DNA TGTGCCAGCAGTGAATCACCGGGACAGAACACTGAAGCTTTCTTT.

This clone was observed a single time. The V call is TRBV27, the J call TRBJ1-5; D remains ambiguous. Trimming cost V 3 bases and J 4 bases, with 16 bases left between them. The CDR3 consists of 16 residues. Germline assignment: CDR1 MNHEY and CDR2 SMNVEV (reference sequence). The CDR3 nucleotides are TGTGCCAGCAGTTTGTCCTGGCGGGAGGCGAATCAGCCCCAGCATTTT. As protein: CASSLSWREANQPQHF.

This sequence joins TRBV5-1 and TRBJ1-2, with TRBD1 matching over 7 bases. The trim removed 4 bases at V and 1 base at J, leaving 16 bases unmatched. CDR1 is SGHRS, CDR2 YFSETQ, per germline. The CDR3 runs 18 residues. The CDR3, as DNA: TGCGCCAGCAGCCATCGCTGGCCGGGACAGCCGATTAACTATGGCTACACCTTC. Amino acid sequence: CASSHRWPGQPINYGYTF.

The chain is built from TRBV7-9 and TRBJ1-6; tentatively, D is TRBD1 (5 bases). V lost 3 bases to trimming and J lost 6 bases, with 15 bases between them. The CDR3 is 16 residues long. The V gene's germline CDR1 is SEHNR and CDR2 FQNEAQ (reference sequence). CDR3 sequence (DNA): TGTGCCAGCAGCTTCGACTTCAGGGAGGGTAATTCACCCCTCCACTTT. It specifies CASSFDFREGNSPLHF.

This chain uses TRBV18 with TRBJ1-5; D perhaps matches TRBD1 (6 bases). The CDR3 consists of 14 residues. Deletions cut 3 bases from V and 4 bases from J, with 10 bases between. From germline, CDR1 is KGHSH and CDR2 LQKENI. CDR3 DNA sequence: TGTGCCAGCTCACCTTCAGGGGTAAATCAGCCCCAGCATTTT. Translation gives CASSPSGVNQPQHF. Combining the CDR3 with reference TRBV18 and TRBJ1-5 gives the whole variable domain NAGVMQNPRHLVRRRGQEARLRCSPMKGHSHVYWYRQLPEEGLKFMVYLQKENIIDESGMPKERFSAEFPKEGPSILRIQQVVRGDSAAYFCASSPSGVNQPQHFGDGTRLSIL.